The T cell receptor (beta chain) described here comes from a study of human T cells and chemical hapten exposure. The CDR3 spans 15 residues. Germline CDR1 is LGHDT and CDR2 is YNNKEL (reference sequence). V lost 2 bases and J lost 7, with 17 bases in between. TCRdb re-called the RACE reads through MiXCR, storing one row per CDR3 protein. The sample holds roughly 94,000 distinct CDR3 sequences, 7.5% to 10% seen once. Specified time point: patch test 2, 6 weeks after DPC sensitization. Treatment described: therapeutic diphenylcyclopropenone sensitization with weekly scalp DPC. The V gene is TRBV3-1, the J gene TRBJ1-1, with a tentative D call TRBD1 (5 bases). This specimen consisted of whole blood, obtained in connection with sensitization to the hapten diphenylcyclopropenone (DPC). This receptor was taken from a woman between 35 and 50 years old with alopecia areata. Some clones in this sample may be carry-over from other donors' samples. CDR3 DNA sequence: TGTGCCAGCAGCCAAAGAAGGCGGGACCAACGTGAAGCTTTCTTT. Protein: CASSQRRRDQREAFF. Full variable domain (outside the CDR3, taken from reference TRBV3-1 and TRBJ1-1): DTAVSQTPKYLVTQMGNDKSIKCEQNLGHDTMYWYKQDSKKFLKIMFSYNNKELIINETVPNRFSPKSPDKAHLNLHINSLELGDSAVYFCASSQRRRDQREAFFGQGTRLTVV.